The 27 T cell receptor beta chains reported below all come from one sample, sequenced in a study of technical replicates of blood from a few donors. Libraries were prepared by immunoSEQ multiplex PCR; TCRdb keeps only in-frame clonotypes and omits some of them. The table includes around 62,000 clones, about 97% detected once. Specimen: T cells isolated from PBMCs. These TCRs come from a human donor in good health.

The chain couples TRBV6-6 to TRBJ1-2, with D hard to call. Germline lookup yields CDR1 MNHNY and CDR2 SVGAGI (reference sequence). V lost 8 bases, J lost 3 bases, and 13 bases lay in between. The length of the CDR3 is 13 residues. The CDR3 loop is CASEPGRDYGYTF. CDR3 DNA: TGTGCCAGCGAACCGGGAAGGGACTATGGCTACACCTTC.

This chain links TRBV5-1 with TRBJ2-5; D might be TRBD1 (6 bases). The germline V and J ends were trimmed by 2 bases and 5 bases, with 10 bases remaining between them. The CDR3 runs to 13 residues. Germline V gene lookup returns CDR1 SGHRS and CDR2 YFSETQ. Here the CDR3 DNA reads TGCGCCAGCAGCTTCACAGGGATCGAGACCCAGTACTTC. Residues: CASSFTGIETQYF.

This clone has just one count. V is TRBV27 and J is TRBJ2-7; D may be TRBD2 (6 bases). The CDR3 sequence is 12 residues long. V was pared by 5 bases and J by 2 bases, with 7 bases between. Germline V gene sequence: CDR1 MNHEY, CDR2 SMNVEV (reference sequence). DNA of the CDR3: TGTGCCAGCAGTCCGGGAGCCTACGAGCAGTACTTC. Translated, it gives CASSPGAYEQYF.

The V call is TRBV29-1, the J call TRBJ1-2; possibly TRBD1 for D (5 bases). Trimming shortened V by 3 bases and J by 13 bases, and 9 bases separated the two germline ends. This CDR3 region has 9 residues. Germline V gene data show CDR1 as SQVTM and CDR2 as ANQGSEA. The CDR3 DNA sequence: TGCAGCGTTGAGGGGCCGTCCACCTTC. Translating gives CSVEGPSTF.

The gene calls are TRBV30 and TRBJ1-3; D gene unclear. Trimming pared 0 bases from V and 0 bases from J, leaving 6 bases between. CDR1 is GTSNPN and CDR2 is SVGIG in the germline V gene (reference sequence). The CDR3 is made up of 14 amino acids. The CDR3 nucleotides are TGTGCCTGGAGTGTACACCTCTCTGGAAACACCATATATTTT. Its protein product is CAWSVHLSGNTIYF.

The CDR3 region is CAISATGTGTNTEAFF. The CDR3 bases are TGTGCCATCAGTGCAACCGGGACAGGGACTAACACTGAAGCTTTCTTT. The gene calls are TRBV10-3 and TRBJ1-1; 9 positions agree with TRBD1. Losses at the gene ends were 4 bases for V and 2 bases for J; bases not matched to a gene: 8. Germline CDR1 is ENHRY and CDR2 is SYGVKD. The CDR3 is 16 residues long.

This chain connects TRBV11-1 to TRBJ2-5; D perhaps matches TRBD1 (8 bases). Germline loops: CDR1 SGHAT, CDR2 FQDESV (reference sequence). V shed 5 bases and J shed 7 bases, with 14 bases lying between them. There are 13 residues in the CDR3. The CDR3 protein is CASSRTGGGTQYF. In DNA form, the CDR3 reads TGTGCCAGCAGCCGTACAGGGGGGGGGACCCAGTACTTC.

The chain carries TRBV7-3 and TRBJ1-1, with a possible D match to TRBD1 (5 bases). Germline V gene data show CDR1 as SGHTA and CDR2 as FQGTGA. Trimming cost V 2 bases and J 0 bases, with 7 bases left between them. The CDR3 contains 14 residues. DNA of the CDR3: TGTGCCAGCAGCTTACAGGGTATGAACACTGAAGCTTTCTTT. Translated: CASSLQGMNTEAFF.

The CDR3 coding sequence is TGTGCCAGTAGTATGAGACAGGGCTCTGGAAACACCATATATTTT. This encodes CASSMRQGSGNTIYF. The chain recombines TRBV19 with TRBJ1-3; 7 bases agree with TRBD1. CDR1 LNHDA and CDR2 SQIVND come from the germline V gene (reference sequence). There are 15 residues in the CDR3. V lost 3 bases, J lost 0 bases, and 2 bases stayed unmatched.

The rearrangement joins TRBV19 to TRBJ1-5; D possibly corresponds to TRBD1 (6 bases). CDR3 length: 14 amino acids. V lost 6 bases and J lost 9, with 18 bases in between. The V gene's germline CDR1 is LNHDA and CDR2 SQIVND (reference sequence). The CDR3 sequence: CASSYSGVPGPQHF. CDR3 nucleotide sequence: TGTGCCAGTAGCTATTCAGGGGTCCCAGGGCCCCAGCATTTT.

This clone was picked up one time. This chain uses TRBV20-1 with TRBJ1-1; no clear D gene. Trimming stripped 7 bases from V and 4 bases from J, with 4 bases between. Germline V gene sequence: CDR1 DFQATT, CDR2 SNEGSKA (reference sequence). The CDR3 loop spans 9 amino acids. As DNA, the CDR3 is TGCAGTGTCGGCACTGAAGCTTTCTTT. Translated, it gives CSVGTEAFF.

Here the CDR3 reads CASSPEDRALDTQYF. CDR3 bases: TGTGCCAGCAGCCCCGAGGACAGGGCGCTAGATACGCAGTATTTT. This chain uses TRBV5-6 with TRBJ2-3; 8 positions match TRBD1. Germline assignment: CDR1 SGHDT and CDR2 YYEEEE. This CDR3 has 15 amino acids. V lost 4 bases and J lost 5; bases outside the gene matches: 9. Filled out from reference TRBV5-6 and TRBJ2-3, the complete variable domain reads DAGVTQSPTHLIKTRGQQVTLRCSPKSGHDTVSWYQQALGQGPQFIFQYYEEEERQRGNFPDRFSGHQFPNYSSELNVNALLLGDSALYLCASSPEDRALDTQYFGPGTRLTVL.

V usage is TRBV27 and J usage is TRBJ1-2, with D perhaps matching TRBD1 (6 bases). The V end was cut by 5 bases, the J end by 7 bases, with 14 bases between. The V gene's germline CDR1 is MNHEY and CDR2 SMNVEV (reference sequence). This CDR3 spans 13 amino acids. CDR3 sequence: CASSNTGIGGYTF. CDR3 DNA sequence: TGTGCCAGCAGTAATACAGGGATTGGTGGCTACACCTTC.

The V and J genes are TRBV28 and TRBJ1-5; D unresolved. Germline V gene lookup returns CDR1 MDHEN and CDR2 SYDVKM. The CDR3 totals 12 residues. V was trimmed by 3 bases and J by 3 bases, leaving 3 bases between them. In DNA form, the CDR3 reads TGTGCCAGCAGTTTCAACAATCAGCCCCAGCATTTT. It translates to CASSFNNQPQHF.

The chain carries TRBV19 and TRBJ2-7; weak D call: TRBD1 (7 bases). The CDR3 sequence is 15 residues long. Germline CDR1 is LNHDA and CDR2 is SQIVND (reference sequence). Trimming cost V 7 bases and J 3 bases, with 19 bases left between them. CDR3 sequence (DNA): TGTGCCAGTATCGGTGTGGGGCAGGGGGGCTACGAGCAGTACTTC. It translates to CASIGVGQGGYEQYF.

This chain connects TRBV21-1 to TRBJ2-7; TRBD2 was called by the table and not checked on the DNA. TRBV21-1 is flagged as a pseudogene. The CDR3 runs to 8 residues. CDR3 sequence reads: CASLLGYF. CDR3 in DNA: TGTGCCAGCCTGCTAGGATACTTC.

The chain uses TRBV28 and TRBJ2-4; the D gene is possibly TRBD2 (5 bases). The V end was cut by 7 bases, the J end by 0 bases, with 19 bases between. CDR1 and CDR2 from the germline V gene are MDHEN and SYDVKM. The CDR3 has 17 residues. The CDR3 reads CASTPPLHGLAKNIQYF. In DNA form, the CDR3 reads TGTGCCAGCACACCCCCTCTTCATGGACTAGCCAAAAACATTCAGTACTTC.

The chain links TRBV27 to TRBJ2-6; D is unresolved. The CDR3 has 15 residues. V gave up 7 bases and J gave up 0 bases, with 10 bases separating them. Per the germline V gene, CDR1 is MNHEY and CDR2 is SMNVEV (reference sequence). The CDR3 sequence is CASMRLPSGANVLTF. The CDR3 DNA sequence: TGTGCCAGCATGCGATTGCCCTCTGGGGCCAACGTCCTGACTTTC. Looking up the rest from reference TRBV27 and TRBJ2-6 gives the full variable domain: EAQVTQNPRYLITVTGKKLTVTCSQNMNHEYMSWYRQDPGLGLRQIYYSMNVEVTDKGDVPEGYKVSRKEKRNFPLILESPSPNQTSLYFCASMRLPSGANVLTFGAGSRLTVL.

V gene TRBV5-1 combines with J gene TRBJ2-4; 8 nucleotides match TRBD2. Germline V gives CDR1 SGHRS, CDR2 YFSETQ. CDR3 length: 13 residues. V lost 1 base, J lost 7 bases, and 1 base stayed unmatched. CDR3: CASSLTGGNIQYF. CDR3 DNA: TGCGCCAGCAGCTTGACGGGAGGGAACATTCAGTACTTC.

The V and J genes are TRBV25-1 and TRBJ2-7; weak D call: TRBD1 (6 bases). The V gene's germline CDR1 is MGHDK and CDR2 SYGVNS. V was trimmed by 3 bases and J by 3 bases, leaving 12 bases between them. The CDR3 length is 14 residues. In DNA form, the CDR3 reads TGTGCCAGCAGTGAGTTAAAACAGGGCTACGAGCAGTACTTC. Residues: CASSELKQGYEQYF.

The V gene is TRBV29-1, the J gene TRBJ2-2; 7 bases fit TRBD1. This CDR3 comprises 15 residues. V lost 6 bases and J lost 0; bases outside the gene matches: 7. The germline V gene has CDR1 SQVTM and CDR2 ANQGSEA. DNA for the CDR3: TGCAGCGTCTTAAGGACAGGCGCGAACACCGGGGAGCTGTTTTTT. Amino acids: CSVLRTGANTGELFF.

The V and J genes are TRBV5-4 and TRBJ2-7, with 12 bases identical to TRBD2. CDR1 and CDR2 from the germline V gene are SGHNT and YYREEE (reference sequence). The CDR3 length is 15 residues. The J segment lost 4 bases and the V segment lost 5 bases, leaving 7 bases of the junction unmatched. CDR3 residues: CASSPGTSGFYEQYF. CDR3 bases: TGTGCCAGCAGTCCCGGGACTAGCGGGTTTTACGAGCAGTACTTC.

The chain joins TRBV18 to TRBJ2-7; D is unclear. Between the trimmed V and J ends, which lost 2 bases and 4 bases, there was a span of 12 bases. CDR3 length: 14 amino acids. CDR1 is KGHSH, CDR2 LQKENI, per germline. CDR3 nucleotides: TGTGCCAGCTCACCAGGCGGAAGGTCGTACGAGCAGTACTTC. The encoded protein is CASSPGGRSYEQYF.

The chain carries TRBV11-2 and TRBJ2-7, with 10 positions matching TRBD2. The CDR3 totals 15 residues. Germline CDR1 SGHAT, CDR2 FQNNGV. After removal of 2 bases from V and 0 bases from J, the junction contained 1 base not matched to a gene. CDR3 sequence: CASSLSSGSSYEQYF. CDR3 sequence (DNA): TGTGCCAGCAGCTTATCTAGCGGGAGCTCCTACGAGCAGTACTTC. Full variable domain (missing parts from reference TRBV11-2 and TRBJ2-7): EAGVAQSPRYKIIEKRQSVAFWCNPISGHATLYWYQQILGQGPKLLIQFQNNGVVDDSQLPKDRFSAERLKGVDSTLKIQPAKLEDSAVYLCASSLSSGSSYEQYFGPGTRLTVT.

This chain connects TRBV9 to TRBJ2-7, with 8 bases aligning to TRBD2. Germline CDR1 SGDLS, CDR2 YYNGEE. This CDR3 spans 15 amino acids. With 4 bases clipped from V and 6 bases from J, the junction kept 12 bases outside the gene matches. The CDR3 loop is CASSTRGREDSEQYF. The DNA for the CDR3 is TGTGCCAGCAGCACCCGGGGGCGGGAGGATAGCGAGCAGTACTTC.

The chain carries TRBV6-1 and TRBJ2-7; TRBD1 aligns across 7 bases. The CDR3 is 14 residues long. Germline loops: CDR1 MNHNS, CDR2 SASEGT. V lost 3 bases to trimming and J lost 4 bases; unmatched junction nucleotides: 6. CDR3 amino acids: CASSDRGNFYEQYF. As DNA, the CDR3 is TGTGCCAGCAGTGACAGGGGGAACTTTTACGAGCAGTACTTC.

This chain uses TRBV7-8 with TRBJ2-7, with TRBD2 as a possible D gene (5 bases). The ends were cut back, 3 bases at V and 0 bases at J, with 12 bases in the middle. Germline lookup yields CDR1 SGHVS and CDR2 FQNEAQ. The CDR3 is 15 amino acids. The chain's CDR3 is CASSFLGGHSYEQYF. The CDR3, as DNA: TGTGCCAGCAGCTTCTTGGGCGGGCACTCCTACGAGCAGTACTTC. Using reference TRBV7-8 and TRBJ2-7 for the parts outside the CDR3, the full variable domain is GAGVSQSPRYKVAKRGQDVALRCDPISGHVSLFWYQQALGQGPEFLTYFQNEAQLDKSGLPSDRFFAERPEGSVSTLKIQRTQQEDSAVYLCASSFLGGHSYEQYFGPGTRLTVT.